Presented here are 7 T cell receptor beta chains from one specimen sequenced in a study of graft-versus-host responses after intestinal transplantation. No cognate antigen is known for these TCRs. TCRdb's table, derived via immunoSEQ multiplex PCR, lists solely in-frame clones and lacks some. Here the sample spans more than 65,000 clones, less than 95% being singletons. Sequences were derived from unstimulated CD8+ T cells sorted from spleen or lymph node cells, sampled before transplant. These receptor sequences come from a human donor who was the organ donor for an intestinal transplant.

The J gene is TRBJ2-1, the V gene TRBV19; the D call may be TRBD1 or TRBD2 (5 bases each). This CDR3 has 17 amino acids. Germline CDR1 LNHDA, CDR2 SQIVND (reference sequence). V shed 1 base and J shed 8 bases, with 21 bases lying between them. The DNA for the CDR3 is TGTGCCAGTAGTATAGCCGGGGCCTGGGCGAGCCCCGATGAGCAGTTCTTC. Translating gives CASSIAGAWASPDEQFF.

V usage is TRBV19 and J usage is TRBJ1-1; 7 positions agree with TRBD1. Trimming cost V 7 bases and J 5 bases; bases outside gene matches: 4. Germline CDR1 and CDR2: LNHDA and SQIVND (reference sequence). The CDR3 spans 12 residues. The CDR3 spells CASTGGLTEAFF. Written as DNA, the CDR3 is TGTGCCAGTACAGGGGGATTGACTGAAGCTTTCTTT.

The table lists this clone with a few counts. The chain uses TRBV2 and TRBJ1-4; no clear D. Per germline, CDR1 SNHLY and CDR2 FYNNEI. V was cut by 4 bases and J by 4 bases, with 10 bases left in between. This CDR3 has 14 residues. The CDR3 loop reads CASSVGFGNEKLFF. The CDR3 DNA follows: TGTGCCAGCAGTGTGGGGTTTGGTAATGAAAAACTGTTTTTT.

The rearrangement joins TRBV11-2 to TRBJ1-1; D ambiguous. The CDR3 totals 15 residues. With 4 bases removed from V and 0 bases from J, the gap between germline ends came to 12 bases. The germline CDR1 and CDR2 sequences are SGHAT and FQNNGV. The CDR3 sequence is CASSSSGQLNTEAFF. CDR3 coding DNA: TGTGCCAGCAGCTCCTCCGGGCAGTTGAACACTGAAGCTTTCTTT.

The CDR3 sequence: CASSPWTLPGLFPVAYEQYF. The DNA of the CDR3 is TGTGCCAGCAGTCCATGGACCCTCCCAGGCTTATTCCCCGTGGCTTACGAGCAGTACTTC. This chain joins TRBV27 and TRBJ2-5; D call uncertain. The DNA matches TRBJ2-7 better at its end, which makes the J call doubtful. CDR1 MNHEY and CDR2 SMNVEV come from the germline V gene (reference sequence). There are 20 residues in the CDR3.

This sequence joins TRBV4-2 and TRBJ1-1; 9 bases align to TRBD1. Germline CDR1 reads LGHNA; CDR2 reads YNFKEQ. The CDR3 sequence is 17 residues long. V shed 5 bases and J 7 bases; nucleotides not matched to a gene: 17. This CDR3 reads CASSEQQGARGNGEAFF. CDR3 sequence (DNA): TGTGCCAGCAGCGAACAACAGGGGGCTAGAGGGAACGGTGAAGCTTTCTTT.

The CDR3 region is CASGGGVPAFF. For the CDR3, the DNA is TGTGCCAGCGGTGGAGGGGTTCCAGCTTTCTTT. The chain uses TRBV6-4 and TRBJ1-1, with D perhaps TRBD1 (5 bases). Germline CDR1 and CDR2: MRHNA and SNTAGT. The length of the CDR3 is 11 residues. Trimming removed 8 bases at V and 10 bases at J, with 14 bases between.